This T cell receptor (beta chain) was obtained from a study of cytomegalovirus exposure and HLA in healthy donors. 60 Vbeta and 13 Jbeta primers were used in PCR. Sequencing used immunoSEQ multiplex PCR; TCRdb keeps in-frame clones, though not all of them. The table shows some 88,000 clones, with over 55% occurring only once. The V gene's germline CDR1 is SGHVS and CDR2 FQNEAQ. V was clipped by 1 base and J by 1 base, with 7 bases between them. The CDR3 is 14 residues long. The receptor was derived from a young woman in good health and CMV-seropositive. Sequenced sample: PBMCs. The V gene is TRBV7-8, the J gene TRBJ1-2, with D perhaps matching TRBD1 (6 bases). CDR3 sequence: CASSLEGVNYGYTF. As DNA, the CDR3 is TGTGCCAGCAGCTTAGAGGGGGTTAACTATGGCTACACCTTC.